These T cell receptor beta chains were read from a single sample in a study of T cell repertoires in cytomegalovirus infection. Antigens of these TCRs are unknown. TCRdb re-derived calls from the reads in MiXCR, one entry per CDR3 protein. This sample has 650,000 to 900,000 distinct CDR3 sequences, with 32% found just once. The specimen comprised cultured CD8+ T cells from PBMCs, sampled from culture after CMV antigen stimulation. The receptors here all came from a human donor in good health (CMV status not recorded). Some clones in this sample may be carry-over from other donors' samples. Both conserved end residues are part of each CDR3. A D gene is named only where the DNA matches it firmly. Clone size appears in some rows only: once, few, many, or a class for an expanded clone.

CDR3 length: 14; J gene: TRBJ2-2; clone size: -; D gene: -; V gene: TRBV2; CDR3 protein: CASSEVPRPGELFF; CDR3 DNA: TGTGCCAGCAGTGAGGTTCCTAGACCCGGGGAGCTGTTTTTT
CDR3 length: 15; J gene: TRBJ2-2; clone size: many; D gene: TRBD1; V gene: TRBV7-9; CDR3 protein: CASSLDRRIAGELFF; CDR3 DNA: TGTGCCAGCAGCCTGGACAGGAGGATAGCCGGGGAGCTGTTTTTT
CDR3 length: 15; J gene: TRBJ1-4; clone size: -; D gene: -; V gene: TRBV7-9; CDR3 protein: CASSLGRPLAEKLFF; CDR3 DNA: TGTGCCAGCAGCTTAGGCAGGCCATTAGCTGAAAAACTGTTTTTT
CDR3 length: 11; J gene: TRBJ2-2; clone size: -; D gene: -; V gene: TRBV5-4; CDR3 protein: CAIQGNGELFF; CDR3 DNA: TGTGCCATCCAGGGGAACGGGGAGCTGTTTTTT
CDR3 length: 16; J gene: TRBJ2-3; clone size: -; D gene: TRBD1; V gene: TRBV5-5; CDR3 protein: CASSSNPGQGEDTQYF; CDR3 DNA: TGTGCCAGCAGCTCTAATCCGGGACAGGGTGAAGATACGCAGTATTTT
CDR3 length: 15; J gene: TRBJ1-2; clone size: many; D gene: TRBD1; V gene: TRBV12-3/TRBV12-4; CDR3 protein: CASSSLGTADHGYTF; CDR3 DNA: TGTGCCAGCAGTTCCCTCGGGACAGCTGATCATGGCTACACCTTC
CDR3 length: 13; J gene: TRBJ2-5; clone size: -; D gene: -; V gene: TRBV19; CDR3 protein: CASSIVHQETQYF; CDR3 DNA: TGTGCCAGTAGTATAGTCCACCAAGAGACCCAGTACTTC
CDR3 length: 13; J gene: TRBJ2-5; clone size: -; D gene: -; V gene: TRBV7-9; CDR3 protein: CASSSEAKETQYF; CDR3 DNA: TGTGCCAGCAGCTCCGAAGCCAAAGAGACCCAGTACTTC
CDR3 length: 14; J gene: TRBJ2-7; clone size: few; D gene: -; V gene: TRBV7-8; CDR3 protein: CASSLDKGSYEQYF; CDR3 DNA: TGTGCCAGCAGCTTAGACAAGGGGTCCTACGAGCAGTACTTC
CDR3 length: 13; J gene: TRBJ1-1; clone size: -; D gene: -; V gene: TRBV14; CDR3 protein: CTSSRGMNTEAFF; CDR3 DNA: TGTACCAGCAGCAGGGGCATGAACACTGAAGCTTTCTTT
CDR3 length: 12; J gene: TRBJ1-6; clone size: -; D gene: -; V gene: TRBV5-3; CDR3 protein: CASGQAMSPLHF; CDR3 DNA: TGTGCCAGCGGACAAGCTATGTCGCCCCTCCACTTT
CDR3 length: 13; J gene: TRBJ2-3; clone size: many; D gene: -; V gene: TRBV6-5; CDR3 protein: CASSPTGTDTQYF; CDR3 DNA: TGTGCCAGCAGTCCCACTGGCACAGATACGCAGTATTTT
CDR3 length: 19; J gene: TRBJ1-2; clone size: -; D gene: -; V gene: TRBV27; CDR3 protein: CASSILQGGVGDTREGYTF; CDR3 DNA: TGTGCCAGCAGTATACTACAGGGCGGTGTGGGGGATACAAGGGAAGGCTACACCTTC
CDR3 length: 16; J gene: TRBJ1-4; clone size: -; D gene: TRBD1; V gene: TRBV27; CDR3 protein: CVSSKGQGVHGEKLFF; CDR3 DNA: TGTGTCAGCAGTAAAGGACAGGGGGTACATGGTGAAAAACTGTTTTTT
CDR3 length: 16; J gene: TRBJ2-5; clone size: -; D gene: -; V gene: TRBV7-9; CDR3 protein: CASSSPVRGGLETQYF; CDR3 DNA: TGTGCCAGCAGCTCCCCCGTCAGAGGAGGGTTGGAGACCCAGTACTTC
CDR3 length: 14; J gene: TRBJ2-1; clone size: few; D gene: TRBD2; V gene: TRBV6-5; CDR3 protein: CASSIAGFYNEQFF; CDR3 DNA: TGTGCCAGTTCTATAGCGGGGTTTTACAATGAGCAGTTCTTC
CDR3 length: 16; J gene: TRBJ1-2; clone size: -; D gene: -; V gene: TRBV6-2/TRBV6-3; CDR3 protein: CASRKRNREANYGYTF; CDR3 DNA: TGTGCCAGCAGAAAGCGAAACAGAGAAGCTAACTATGGCTACACCTTC
CDR3 length: 12; J gene: TRBJ2-5; clone size: few; D gene: TRBD1; V gene: TRBV7-9; CDR3 protein: CAGDRGQETQYF; CDR3 DNA: TGTGCCGGGGACAGGGGACAAGAGACCCAGTACTTC
CDR3 length: 17; J gene: TRBJ2-3; clone size: -; D gene: TRBD1; V gene: TRBV18; CDR3 protein: CASSPDRQGLITDTQYF; CDR3 DNA: TGTGCCAGCTCACCAGATCGACAGGGGTTGATCACAGATACGCAGTATTTT
CDR3 length: 14; J gene: TRBJ2-7; clone size: few; D gene: TRBD2; V gene: TRBV6-1; CDR3 protein: CASSEWRGAYEQYF; CDR3 DNA: TGTGCCAGCAGTGAATGGCGGGGGGCCTACGAGCAGTACTTC
CDR3 length: 16; J gene: TRBJ2-2; clone size: -; D gene: -; V gene: TRBV20-1; CDR3 protein: CSAPMSRGGGTGELFF; CDR3 DNA: TGCAGTGCCCCGATGTCGAGGGGGGGCGGCACCGGGGAGCTGTTTTTT
CDR3 length: 14; J gene: TRBJ2-5; clone size: -; D gene: TRBD1; V gene: TRBV5-4; CDR3 protein: CASSPSTGEETQYF; CDR3 DNA: TGTGCCAGCAGCCCATCGACAGGGGAAGAGACCCAGTACTTC
CDR3 length: 13; J gene: TRBJ2-5; clone size: -; D gene: -; V gene: TRBV7-6; CDR3 protein: CASSFRVGKTQYF; CDR3 DNA: TGTGCCAGCAGCTTCAGGGTAGGAAAGACCCAGTACTTC
CDR3 length: 13; J gene: TRBJ1-2; clone size: many; D gene: -; V gene: TRBV6-1; CDR3 protein: CAITVGPYYGYTF; CDR3 DNA: TGTGCCATCACGGTCGGGCCCTACTATGGCTACACCTTC
CDR3 length: 17; J gene: TRBJ1-1; clone size: -; D gene: -; V gene: TRBV6-1; CDR3 protein: CASTRTGRADRSTEAFF; CDR3 DNA: TGTGCCAGCACTAGAACAGGACGGGCGGATCGGAGCACTGAAGCTTTCTTT
CDR3 length: 16; J gene: TRBJ2-3; clone size: -; D gene: TRBD2; V gene: TRBV25-1; CDR3 protein: CASSVLLAGGPDTQYF; CDR3 DNA: TGTGCCAGCAGTGTCCTTCTAGCGGGGGGGCCAGATACGCAGTATTTT
CDR3 length: 17; J gene: TRBJ1-5; clone size: many; D gene: -; V gene: TRBV12-3/TRBV12-4; CDR3 protein: CASSLRTARPSNQPQHF; CDR3 DNA: TGTGCCAGCAGTTTAAGGACAGCCCGACCCAGCAATCAGCCCCAGCATTTT
CDR3 length: 12; J gene: TRBJ1-2; clone size: -; D gene: -; V gene: TRBV29-1; CDR3 protein: CSVLGEHYGYTF; CDR3 DNA: TGCAGCGTTCTCGGGGAGCACTATGGCTACACCTTC
CDR3 length: 14; J gene: TRBJ2-7; clone size: once; D gene: -; V gene: TRBV4-1; CDR3 protein: CASSQDRNPYEQYF; CDR3 DNA: TGCGCCAGCAGCCAAGATAGGAACCCCTACGAGCAGTACTTC
CDR3 length: 13; J gene: TRBJ2-1; clone size: few; D gene: TRBD1; V gene: TRBV29-1; CDR3 protein: CSVEEDRGNEQFF; CDR3 DNA: TGCAGCGTTGAAGAGGACAGGGGAAATGAGCAGTTCTTC
CDR3 length: 13; J gene: TRBJ2-1; clone size: -; D gene: -; V gene: TRBV28; CDR3 protein: CASSPDRTGEQFF; CDR3 DNA: TGTGCCAGCAGCCCCGACAGGACCGGTGAGCAGTTCTTC
CDR3 length: 17; J gene: TRBJ2-3; clone size: -; D gene: TRBD2; V gene: TRBV9; CDR3 protein: CASSFWTSGGVTDTQYF; CDR3 DNA: TGTGCCAGCAGCTTCTGGACTAGCGGGGGGGTTACGGATACGCAGTATTTT
CDR3 length: 16; J gene: TRBJ2-2; clone size: many; D gene: -; V gene: TRBV4-3; CDR3 protein: CASSQVVGGPTGELFF; CDR3 DNA: TGCGCCAGCAGCCAAGTGGTGGGGGGGCCCACCGGGGAGCTGTTTTTT
CDR3 length: 12; J gene: TRBJ1-1; clone size: few; D gene: -; V gene: TRBV5-6; CDR3 protein: CASSFGQSEAFF; CDR3 DNA: TGTGCCAGCAGCTTTGGACAGTCTGAAGCTTTCTTT
CDR3 length: 15; J gene: TRBJ2-5; clone size: -; D gene: -; V gene: TRBV15; CDR3 protein: CATSRVVGGQETQYF; CDR3 DNA: TGTGCCACCAGCAGAGTTGTAGGGGGTCAAGAGACCCAGTACTTC
CDR3 length: 12; J gene: TRBJ1-1; clone size: many; D gene: -; V gene: TRBV7-9; CDR3 protein: CASSLDVRGAFF; CDR3 DNA: TGTGCCAGCAGCTTAGATGTCAGGGGAGCTTTCTTT
CDR3 length: 15; J gene: TRBJ1-5; clone size: few; D gene: -; V gene: TRBV7-9; CDR3 protein: CASSLGQESNQPQHF; CDR3 DNA: TGTGCCAGCAGCTTAGGGCAGGAGAGCAATCAGCCCCAGCATTTT
CDR3 length: 17; J gene: TRBJ1-6; clone size: -; D gene: -; V gene: TRBV6-2/TRBV6-3; CDR3 protein: CASSYLRESSYNSPLHF; CDR3 DNA: TGTGCCAGCAGTTACCTCAGGGAGAGCTCCTATAATTCACCCCTCCACTTT
CDR3 length: 14; J gene: TRBJ2-7; clone size: -; D gene: -; V gene: TRBV29-1; CDR3 protein: CSVGGGDKSYEQYF; CDR3 DNA: TGCAGCGTTGGGGGGGGGGACAAGTCCTACGAGCAGTACTTC
CDR3 length: 17; J gene: TRBJ2-1; clone size: -; D gene: -; V gene: TRBV6-6; CDR3 protein: CASSYMAPGPLDNEQFF; CDR3 DNA: TGTGCCAGCAGTTACATGGCTCCGGGGCCCCTTGACAATGAGCAGTTCTTC
CDR3 length: 15; J gene: TRBJ2-7; clone size: few; D gene: TRBD1; V gene: TRBV7-6; CDR3 protein: CASSLIGTGPYEQYF; CDR3 DNA: TGTGCCAGCAGCTTAATTGGGACAGGGCCCTACGAGCAGTACTTC
CDR3 length: 14; J gene: TRBJ2-7; clone size: -; D gene: -; V gene: TRBV27; CDR3 protein: CASGWGIGSYEQYF; CDR3 DNA: TGTGCCAGCGGTTGGGGAATTGGATCCTACGAGCAGTACTTC
CDR3 length: 13; J gene: TRBJ2-5; clone size: once; D gene: TRBD2; V gene: TRBV12-3/TRBV12-4; CDR3 protein: CASRKLAGETQYF; CDR3 DNA: TGTGCCAGCAGAAAACTAGCGGGGGAGACCCAGTACTTC
CDR3 length: 12; J gene: TRBJ1-1; clone size: -; D gene: -; V gene: TRBV29-1; CDR3 protein: CSVQVGGTEAFF; CDR3 DNA: TGCAGCGTCCAGGTAGGGGGCACTGAAGCTTTCTTT
CDR3 length: 13; J gene: TRBJ1-6; clone size: once; D gene: -; V gene: TRBV12-3/TRBV12-4; CDR3 protein: CASSLVGGGPLHF; CDR3 DNA: TGTGCCAGCAGTTTGGTTGGGGGGGGACCCCTCCACTTT
CDR3 length: 20; J gene: TRBJ1-2; clone size: many; D gene: -; V gene: TRBV6-1; CDR3 protein: CASSEGYLRVTLTANYGYTF; CDR3 DNA: TGTGCCAGCAGTGAAGGATATTTACGGGTTACATTAACAGCTAACTATGGCTACACCTTC
CDR3 length: 19; J gene: TRBJ1-2; clone size: many; D gene: -; V gene: TRBV11-2; CDR3 protein: CASSPHTRDEFPTIYGYTF; CDR3 DNA: TGTGCCAGCAGCCCCCATACCCGGGATGAATTCCCAACTATCTATGGCTACACCTTC
CDR3 length: 14; J gene: TRBJ1-5; clone size: few; D gene: -; V gene: TRBV6-2/TRBV6-3; CDR3 protein: CASSYGTINQPQHF; CDR3 DNA: TGTGCCAGCAGTTACGGAACAATAAATCAGCCCCAGCATTTT